This paragraph reports one T cell receptor (beta chain). As yet, its antigen is unknown. Libraries were prepared by immunoSEQ multiplex PCR; TCRdb keeps only in-frame clonotypes and omits some of them. The sample yields tens of thousands of clones, 83% seen once. The data were obtained in a study of T cells in localized non-small cell lung cancer. The germline gives CDR1 SGHNT, CDR2 YYREEE (reference sequence). Trimming removed 4 bases from V and 5 bases from J; junction bases left unmatched: 11. This CDR3 comprises 16 residues. Findings of the study overall: Owing to sequencing of a solitary tumor region, heterogeneity cannot be discounted. Among the top 100 tumor clones, a median around 62 appeared in adjacent lung. Clonality of T cells reached its maximum in uninvolved adjacent lung, surpassing tumor.

The sequence was obtained from a man aged 40-75 years with stage II lung adenocarcinoma. Source: PBMCs, taken before any cancer treatment. The chain couples TRBV5-4 to TRBJ2-3, with 9 bases lining up with TRBD2. CDR3: CASSNGASGKGDTQYF. The CDR3 DNA is TGTGCCAGCAGCAACGGGGCTAGCGGGAAGGGAGATACGCAGTATTTT.